What follows describes a single TCR beta chain. This sample was taken from a study of blood T cell repertoires in COVID-19. CDR1 is SGHRS and CDR2 is YFSETQ in the germline V gene. The CDR3 sequence is 14 residues long. The V and J ends lost 3 bases and 0 bases respectively, with 9 bases between them. TCRdb's copy holds only in-frame clones and misses some; the assay was immunoSEQ multiplex PCR. This table holds about 160,000 clones, over 70% found once. This chain uses TRBV5-1 with TRBJ1-1; D gene uncertain. This receptor was taken from a woman older than 75 with active or convalescent COVID-19. The sample comprised peripheral blood. Here the CDR3 DNA reads TGCGCCAGCAGCTCCCTATCTATGAACACTGAAGCTTTCTTT. Translated: CASSSLSMNTEAFF.